Here is one TCR beta chain with its context. The CDR3 extends over 15 amino acids. J was trimmed by 0 bases and V by 6 bases; bases with no gene match: 4. Looked up from germline, CDR1 is MNHNS and CDR2 is SASEGT. The data were obtained in a study of STAT5B mutations in CD4+ large granular lymphocyte leukemia. TCRdb keeps only in-frame clones here, not all; method: immunoSEQ multiplex PCR. The table includes 15,000 to 20,000 clones, roughly 84% detected once. The clonotype comes from a human donor in good health. The chain couples TRBV6-1 to TRBJ2-2; TRBD2 aligns across 7 bases. The sample consisted of CD4+ T cells from blood buffy coats. The CDR3 DNA reads TGTGCCAGCAGGAGGGAGGGCCCGAACACCGGGGAGCTGTTTTTT. It encodes CASRREGPNTGELFF.